A single sample is the source of the 8 T cell receptor beta chains below, sequenced in a study of shared clonotypes between healthy human individuals. The protocol was immunoSEQ multiplex PCR, while the TCRdb copy is restricted to in-frame clones and leaves out a portion. The data contain about 490,000 clones, less than 80% of them seen just once; the ten biggest clones take up about an eighth. Sequencing input: PBMCs. The source is a middle-aged woman in good health. Some clones in this sample may be carry-over from other donors' samples.

This clone was recorded a few times. The chain employs TRBV11-2 and TRBJ2-5; 11 bases are a match to TRBD1. The germline gives CDR1 SGHAT, CDR2 FQNNGV. The CDR3 covers 14 residues. J lost 3 bases, V lost 4 bases, and 1 base had no gene match. CDR3 protein: CASSSGQGEETQYF. The CDR3 coding sequence is TGTGCCAGCAGCTCGGGACAGGGGGAAGAGACCCAGTACTTC.

The rearrangement links TRBV7-2 to TRBJ1-3, with 7 positions matching TRBD1. The germline CDR1 and CDR2 sequences are SGHTA and FQGNSA. CDR3 length: 13 residues. V lost 5 bases to trimming and J lost 4 bases; unmatched junction nucleotides: 2. This CDR3 reads CASSPGQGNTIYF. CDR3 bases: TGTGCCAGCAGCCCGGGACAGGGAAACACCATATATTTT. The whole variable domain, remainder taken from reference TRBV7-2 and TRBJ1-3, is GAGVSQSPSNKVTEKGKDVELRCDPISGHTALYWYRQSLGQGLEFLIYFQGNSAPDKSGLPSDRFSAERTGGSVSTLTIQRTQQEDSAVYLCASSPGQGNTIYFGEGSWLTVV.

This chain connects TRBV10-2 to TRBJ1-2; D gene uncertain. Trimming pared 5 bases from V and 0 bases from J, leaving 13 bases between. This CDR3 has 15 amino acids. CDR1 is WSHSY and CDR2 is SAAADI in the germline V gene. CDR3 loop: CASSRSRIANYGYTF. Here the CDR3 DNA reads TGCGCCAGCAGTAGATCCAGGATAGCTAACTATGGCTACACCTTC.

This chain joins TRBV7-2 and TRBJ2-5, with D possibly TRBD2 on 6 matching bases. The CDR3 is 12 residues long. Germline loops: CDR1 SGHTA, CDR2 FQGNSA. The ends were cut back, 6 bases at V and 5 bases at J, with 10 bases in the middle. CDR3 DNA sequence: TGTGCCAGCAGGAAGGGGAGGGAGACCCAGTACTTC. This encodes CASRKGRETQYF. Drawing the rest from reference TRBV7-2 and TRBJ2-5, the complete variable domain is GAGVSQSPSNKVTEKGKDVELRCDPISGHTALYWYRQSLGQGLEFLIYFQGNSAPDKSGLPSDRFSAERTGGSVSTLTIQRTQQEDSAVYLCASRKGRETQYFGPGTRLLVL.

CDR3 residues: CASSLAENTGELFF. The CDR3 DNA is TGTGCCAGCAGTCTAGCGGAGAACACCGGGGAGCTGTTTTTT. The gene calls are TRBV6-4 and TRBJ2-2, with 7 bases that match TRBD2. This CDR3 has 14 amino acids. V dropped 5 bases and J dropped 1; count of bases not matched to a gene: 1. Germline lookup yields CDR1 MRHNA and CDR2 SNTAGT.

J is TRBJ1-5 and V is TRBV6-5; TRBD1 matches at 10 bases. CDR1 is MNHEY and CDR2 is SVGAGI in the germline V gene. V shed 5 bases and J 4 bases; nucleotides not matched to a gene: 5. The CDR3 extends over 15 amino acids. CDR3 coding DNA: TGTGCCAGCAGTCGGACAGGGGGTCAGAATCAGCCCCAGCATTTT. As protein: CASSRTGGQNQPQHF.

This chain joins TRBV10-3 and TRBJ2-2; no clear D gene. The CDR3 spans 15 residues. Trimming removed 3 bases from V and 0 bases from J, with 8 bases in between. Per germline, CDR1 ENHRY and CDR2 SYGVKD. CDR3 nucleotide sequence: TGTGCCATCAGTGACGAGACCACGAACACCGGGGAGCTGTTTTTT. This sequence encodes CAISDETTNTGELFF.

The chain links TRBV7-9 to TRBJ2-7; D is undetermined. V lost 2 bases and J 1 base, leaving 6 bases between the germline ends. Germline V CDR1 and CDR2: SEHNR, FQNEAQ (reference sequence). The CDR3 has 13 amino acids. This CDR3 reads CASSLFPSYEQYF. The CDR3 region has the DNA TGTGCCAGCAGCTTATTCCCGTCCTACGAGCAGTACTTC.